This TCR beta chain was identified during a study of T cell repertoires in cytomegalovirus infection. In the study overall: Well-studied HLA-B-restricted epitopes and recently identified HLA-C-restricted epitopes of CMV were both used in the study.

With 7 bases removed from V and 1 base from J, the gap between germline ends came to 13 bases. Per germline, CDR1 MNHNS and CDR2 SASEGT. The CDR3 contains 14 residues. Via MiXCR, TCRdb re-called the reads, giving one row per CDR3 protein. Of hundreds of thousands of distinct CDR3 sequences listed, approximately 31% are singletons. A few counts support this clonotype. Its antigen is still unknown. This specimen consisted of cultured CD8+ T cells from PBMCs, obtained from culture after CMV antigen stimulation. The chain employs TRBV6-1 and TRBJ1-1; no firm D call. The source of this sequence is a human donor in good health (CMV status not recorded). Some clones in this sample may be carry-over from other donors' samples. The CDR3 DNA follows: TGTGCCAGCACCGAGGACGGTAAGAACACTGAAGCTTTCTTT. Translation: CASTEDGKNTEAFF.